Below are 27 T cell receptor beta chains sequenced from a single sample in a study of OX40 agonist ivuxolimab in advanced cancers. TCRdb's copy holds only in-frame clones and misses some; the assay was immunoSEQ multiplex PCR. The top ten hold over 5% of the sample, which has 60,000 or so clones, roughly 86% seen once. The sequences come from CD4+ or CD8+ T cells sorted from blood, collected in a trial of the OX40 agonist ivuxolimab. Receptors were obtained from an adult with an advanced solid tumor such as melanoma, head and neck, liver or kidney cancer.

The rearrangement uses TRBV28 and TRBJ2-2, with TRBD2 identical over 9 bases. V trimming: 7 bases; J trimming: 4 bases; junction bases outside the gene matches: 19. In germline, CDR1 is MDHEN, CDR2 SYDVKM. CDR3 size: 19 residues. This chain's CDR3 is CASTPRWLAGILGTGELFF. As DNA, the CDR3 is TGTGCCAGCACCCCCCGGTGGCTAGCGGGGATACTGGGCACCGGGGAGCTGTTTTTT.

The chain's CDR3 is CASSQRGYRENIQYF. CDR3 DNA sequence: TGTGCCAGCAGCCAAAGAGGGTATCGGGAAAACATTCAGTACTTC. This chain links TRBV14 with TRBJ2-4, with D possibly being TRBD2 (5 bases). CDR3 length: 15 amino acids. V lost 2 bases, J lost 5 bases, and 13 bases lay in between. Germline assignment: CDR1 SGHDN and CDR2 FVKESK.

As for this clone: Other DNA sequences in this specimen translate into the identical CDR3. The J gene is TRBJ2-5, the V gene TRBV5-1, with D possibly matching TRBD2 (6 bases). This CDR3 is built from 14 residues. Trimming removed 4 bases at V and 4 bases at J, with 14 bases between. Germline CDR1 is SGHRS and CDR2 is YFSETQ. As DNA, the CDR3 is TGCGCCAGCAGCCTGGCCGGGGGTGGAGAGACCCAGTACTTC. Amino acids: CASSLAGGGETQYF.

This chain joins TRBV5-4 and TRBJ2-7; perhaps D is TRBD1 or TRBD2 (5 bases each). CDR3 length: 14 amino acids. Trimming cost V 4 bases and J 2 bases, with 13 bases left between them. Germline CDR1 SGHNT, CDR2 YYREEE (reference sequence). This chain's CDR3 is CASSGAGDAYEQYF. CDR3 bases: TGTGCCAGCAGCGGGGCCGGGGATGCCTACGAGCAGTACTTC.

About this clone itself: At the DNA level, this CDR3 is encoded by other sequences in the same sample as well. In DNA form, the CDR3 reads TGTGCCATCAGTGACAGGGGCAGCAATCAGCCCCAGCATTTT. Its translation: CAISDRGSNQPQHF. J is TRBJ1-5 and V is TRBV10-3; D possibly corresponds to TRBD1 (6 bases). Trimming took off 3 bases at V and 1 base at J, with 7 bases between the two ends. In germline, CDR1 is ENHRY, CDR2 SYGVKD. CDR3 length equals 14 residues.

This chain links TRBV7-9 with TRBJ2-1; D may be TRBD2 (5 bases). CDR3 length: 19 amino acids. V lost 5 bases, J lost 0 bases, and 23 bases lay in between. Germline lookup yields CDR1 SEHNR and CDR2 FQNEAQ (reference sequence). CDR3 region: CASSPSVRASKSSYNEQFF. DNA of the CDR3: TGTGCCAGCAGCCCCTCCGTGAGAGCTAGCAAGAGCTCCTACAATGAGCAGTTCTTC.

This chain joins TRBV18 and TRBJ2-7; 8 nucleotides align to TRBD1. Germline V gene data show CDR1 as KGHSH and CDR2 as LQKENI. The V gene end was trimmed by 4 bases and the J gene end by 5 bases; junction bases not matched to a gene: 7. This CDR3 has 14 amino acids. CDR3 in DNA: TGTGCCAGCTCACGGGGACAGGAGGTTGACGAGCAGTACTTC. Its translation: CASSRGQEVDEQYF.

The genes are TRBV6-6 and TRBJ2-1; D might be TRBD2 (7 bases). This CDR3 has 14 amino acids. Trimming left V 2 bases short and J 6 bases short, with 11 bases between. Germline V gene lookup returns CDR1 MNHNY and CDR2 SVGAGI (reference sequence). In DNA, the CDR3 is TGTGCCAGCAGTTACGGGGGGGCGGGCAATGAGCAGTTCTTC. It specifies CASSYGGAGNEQFF.

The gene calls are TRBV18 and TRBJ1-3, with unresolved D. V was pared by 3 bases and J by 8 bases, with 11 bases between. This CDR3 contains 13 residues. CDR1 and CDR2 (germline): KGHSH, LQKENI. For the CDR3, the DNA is TGTGCCAGCTCACCTGTTCTGAGGGACACCATATATTTT. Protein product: CASSPVLRDTIYF.

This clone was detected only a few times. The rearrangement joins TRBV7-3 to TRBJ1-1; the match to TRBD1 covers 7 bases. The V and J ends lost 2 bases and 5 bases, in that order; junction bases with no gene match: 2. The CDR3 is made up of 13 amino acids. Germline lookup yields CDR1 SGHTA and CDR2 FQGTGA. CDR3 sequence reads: CASSLDRETEAFF. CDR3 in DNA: TGTGCCAGCAGCTTAGACAGGGAAACTGAAGCTTTCTTT.

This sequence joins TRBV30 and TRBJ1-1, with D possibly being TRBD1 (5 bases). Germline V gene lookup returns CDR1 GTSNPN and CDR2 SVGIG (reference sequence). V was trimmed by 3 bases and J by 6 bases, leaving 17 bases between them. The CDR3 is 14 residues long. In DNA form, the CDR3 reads TGTGCCTGGAGCTCCGGGACTCCTTTATCTGAAGCTTTCTTT. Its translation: CAWSSGTPLSEAFF.

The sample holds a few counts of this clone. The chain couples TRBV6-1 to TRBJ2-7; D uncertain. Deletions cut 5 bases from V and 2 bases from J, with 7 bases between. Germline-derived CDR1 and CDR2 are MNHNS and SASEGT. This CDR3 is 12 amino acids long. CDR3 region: CASSREAYEQYF. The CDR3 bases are TGTGCCAGCAGTCGAGAGGCCTACGAGCAGTACTTC.

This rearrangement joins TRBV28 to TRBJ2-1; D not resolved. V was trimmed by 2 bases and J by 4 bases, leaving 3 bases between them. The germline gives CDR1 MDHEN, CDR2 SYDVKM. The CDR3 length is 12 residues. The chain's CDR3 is CASSLRYNEQFF. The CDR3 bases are TGTGCCAGCAGTTTAAGATACAATGAGCAGTTCTTC.

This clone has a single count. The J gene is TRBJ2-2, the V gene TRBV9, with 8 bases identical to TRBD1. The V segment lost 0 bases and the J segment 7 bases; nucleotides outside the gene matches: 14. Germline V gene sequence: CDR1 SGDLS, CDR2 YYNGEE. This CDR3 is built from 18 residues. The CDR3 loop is CASSVEGQALKRGGELFF. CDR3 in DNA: TGTGCCAGCAGCGTAGAGGGACAGGCCTTGAAGAGGGGCGGGGAGCTGTTTTTT.

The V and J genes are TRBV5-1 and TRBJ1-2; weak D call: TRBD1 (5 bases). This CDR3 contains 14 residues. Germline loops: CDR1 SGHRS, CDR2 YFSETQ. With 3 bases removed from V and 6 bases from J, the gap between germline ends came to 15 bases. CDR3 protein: CASSSDVREHGYTF. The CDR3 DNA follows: TGCGCCAGCAGCTCGGATGTCAGGGAGCATGGCTACACCTTC. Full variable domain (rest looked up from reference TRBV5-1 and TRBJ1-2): KAGVTQTPRYLIKTRGQQVTLSCSPISGHRSVSWYQQTPGQGLQFLFEYFSETQRNKGNFPGRFSGRQFSNSRSEMNVSTLELGDSALYLCASSSDVREHGYTFGSGTRLTVV.

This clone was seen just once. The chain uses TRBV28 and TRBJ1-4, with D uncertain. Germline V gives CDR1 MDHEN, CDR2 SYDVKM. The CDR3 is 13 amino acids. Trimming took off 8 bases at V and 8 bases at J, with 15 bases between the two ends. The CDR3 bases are TGTGCCAGCTCAGGAACGAATCGAGAAAAACTGTTTTTT. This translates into CASSGTNREKLFF.

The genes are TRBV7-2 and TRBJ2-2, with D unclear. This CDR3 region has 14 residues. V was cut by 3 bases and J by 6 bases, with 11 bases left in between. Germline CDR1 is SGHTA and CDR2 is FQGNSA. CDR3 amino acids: CASSFDLGPGELFF. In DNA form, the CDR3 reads TGTGCCAGCAGCTTCGACCTAGGGCCCGGGGAGCTGTTTTTT.

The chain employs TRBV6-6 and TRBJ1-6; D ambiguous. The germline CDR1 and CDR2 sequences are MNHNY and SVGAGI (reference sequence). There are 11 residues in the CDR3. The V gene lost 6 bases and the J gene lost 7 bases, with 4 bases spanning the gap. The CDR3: CASRLNSPLHF. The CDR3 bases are TGTGCCAGCAGACTGAATTCACCCCTCCACTTT.

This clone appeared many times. The CDR3 bases are TGTGCCTGGAGTGGAACAACGTCAGGAAACACCATATATTTT. Protein sequence: CAWSGTTSGNTIYF. The V call is TRBV30, the J call TRBJ1-3; D not resolved. Germline CDR1 reads GTSNPN; CDR2 reads SVGIG (reference sequence). This CDR3 has 14 residues. V was clipped by 1 base and J by 4 bases, with 11 bases between them.

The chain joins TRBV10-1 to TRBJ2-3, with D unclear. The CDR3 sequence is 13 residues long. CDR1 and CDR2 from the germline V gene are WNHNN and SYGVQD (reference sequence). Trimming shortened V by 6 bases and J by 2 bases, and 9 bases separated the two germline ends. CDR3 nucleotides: TGCGCCAGCAGCTCCCAGGTCACAGATACGCAGTATTTT. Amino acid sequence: CASSSQVTDTQYF.

The CDR3: CASILISLGGTEAFF. In DNA form, the CDR3 reads TGTGCCAGCATTCTTATTAGTCTGGGGGGCACTGAAGCTTTCTTT. The V gene is TRBV6-5, the J gene TRBJ1-1, with D possibly being TRBD1 (5 bases). Looked up from germline, CDR1 is MNHEY and CDR2 is SVGAGI. The V and J ends lost 7 bases and 4 bases respectively, with 19 bases between them. This CDR3 comprises 15 residues.

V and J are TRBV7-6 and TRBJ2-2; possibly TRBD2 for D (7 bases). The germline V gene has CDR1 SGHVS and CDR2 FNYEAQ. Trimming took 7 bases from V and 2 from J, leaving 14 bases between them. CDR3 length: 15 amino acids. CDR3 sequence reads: CASNRGGLNTGELFF. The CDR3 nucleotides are TGTGCCAGCAACCGCGGGGGCCTCAACACCGGGGAGCTGTTTTTT.

Here the CDR3 reads CASRWTGQAFF. CDR3 sequence (DNA): TGTGCCAGCAGGTGGACAGGGCAAGCTTTCTTT. The chain is built from TRBV28 and TRBJ1-1; 8 bases line up with TRBD1. CDR1 and CDR2 (germline): MDHEN, SYDVKM. This CDR3 has 11 residues. Trimming at V came to 6 bases and at J to 9 bases, leaving 3 bases not matched to a gene.

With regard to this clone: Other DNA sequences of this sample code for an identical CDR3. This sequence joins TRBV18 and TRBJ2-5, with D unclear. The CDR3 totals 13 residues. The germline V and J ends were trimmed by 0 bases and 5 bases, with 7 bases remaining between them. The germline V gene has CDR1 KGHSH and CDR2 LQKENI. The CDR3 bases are TGTGCCAGCTCACCACCGGGGATCGAGACCCAGTACTTC. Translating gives CASSPPGIETQYF.

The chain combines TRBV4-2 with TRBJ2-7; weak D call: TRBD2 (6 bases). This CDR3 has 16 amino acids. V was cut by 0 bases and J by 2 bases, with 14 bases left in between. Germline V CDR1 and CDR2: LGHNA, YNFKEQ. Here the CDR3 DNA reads TGTGCCAGCAGCCAAGATATCGCGGGGAAGGCCTACGAGCAGTACTTC. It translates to CASSQDIAGKAYEQYF.

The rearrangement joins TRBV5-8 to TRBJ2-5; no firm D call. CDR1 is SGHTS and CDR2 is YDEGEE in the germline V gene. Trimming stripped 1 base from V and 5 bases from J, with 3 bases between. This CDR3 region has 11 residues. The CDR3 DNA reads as TGTGCCAGCAGCTTGTTGGAGACCCAGTACTTC. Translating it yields CASSLLETQYF. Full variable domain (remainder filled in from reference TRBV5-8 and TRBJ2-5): EAGVTQSPTHLIKTRGQQATLRCSPISGHTSVYWYQQALGLGLQFLLWYDEGEERNRGNFPPRFSGRQFPNYSSELNVNALELEDSALYLCASSLLETQYFGPGTRLLVL.

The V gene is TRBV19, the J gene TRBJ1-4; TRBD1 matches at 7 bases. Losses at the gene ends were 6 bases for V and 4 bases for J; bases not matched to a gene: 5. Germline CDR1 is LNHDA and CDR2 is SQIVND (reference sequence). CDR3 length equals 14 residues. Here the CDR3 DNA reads TGTGCCAGTAGCGGGACAGCCCTTAATGAAAAACTGTTTTTT. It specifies CASSGTALNEKLFF. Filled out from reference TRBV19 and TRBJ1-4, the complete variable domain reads DGGITQSPKYLFRKEGQNVTLSCEQNLNHDAMYWYRQDPGQGLRLIYYSQIVNDFQKGDIAEGYSVSREKKESFPLTVTSAQKNPTAFYLCASSGTALNEKLFFGSGTQLSVL.